Listed below are T cell receptor beta chains from one sample, sequenced in a study of CD8 T cells in Susac syndrome. One entry per CDR3 protein results from TCRdb running MiXCR on the immunoSEQ multiplex PCR reads. The data show 100,000 or so distinct CDR3 sequences, around 94% seen once. Sequenced sample: CD4+ T cells from PBMCs. These receptor sequences come from a human donor with Susac syndrome. The CDR3 runs from the conserved cysteine through the conserved F or W. The order of the fields is clone size, V gene, J gene, D gene, CDR3 DNA, CDR3 protein. D genes are given only for firm matches. The size of a clone is reported for some rows only, either as once, few or many, or as a class for expanded clones.

abundance: .; v_gene: TRBV15; j_gene: TRBJ2-7; d_gene: .; CDR3nt: TGTGCCACCAGCAGAGAGGAGGGTGGGTCCTACGAGCAGTACTTC; CDR3aa: CATSREEGGSYEQYF
abundance: .; v_gene: TRBV12-3/TRBV12-4; j_gene: TRBJ1-3; d_gene: .; CDR3nt: TGTGCCAGCAGTTTGAGCTCCGGTTTCTCTGGAAACACCATATATTTT; CDR3aa: CASSLSSGFSGNTIYF
abundance: .; v_gene: TRBV20-1; j_gene: TRBJ2-5; d_gene: .; CDR3nt: TGCAGTGCTCTCGGGATCGGGGGCCACCAAGAGACCCAGTACTTC; CDR3aa: CSALGIGGHQETQYF
abundance: .; v_gene: TRBV4-2; j_gene: TRBJ2-2; d_gene: TRBD2; CDR3nt: TGTGCCAGCAGCCAAGATACTAGCGGGGGGGCCACTTCGTACACCGGGGAGCTGTTTTTT; CDR3aa: CASSQDTSGGATSYTGELFF
abundance: .; v_gene: TRBV12-5; j_gene: TRBJ1-4; d_gene: .; CDR3nt: TGTGCTAGTGGTTCCCGATCGCGGAAGGATAATGAAAAACTGTTTTTT; CDR3aa: CASGSRSRKDNEKLFF
abundance: .; v_gene: TRBV30; j_gene: TRBJ2-3; d_gene: .; CDR3nt: TGTGCCTGGAGTATCGTTCTTGGGGGAACTAGCACAGATACGCAGTATTTT; CDR3aa: CAWSIVLGGTSTDTQYF
abundance: .; v_gene: TRBV23-1; j_gene: TRBJ1-5; d_gene: .; CDR3nt: TGCGCCAGCAGTCAATGGCGCAAGGACCAGCCCCAGCATTTT; CDR3aa: CASSQWRKDQPQHF
abundance: .; v_gene: TRBV20-1; j_gene: TRBJ2-7; d_gene: .; CDR3nt: TGCAGTGCTCAATCACTTACCGTAGACTCCTACGAGCAGTACTTC; CDR3aa: CSAQSLTVDSYEQYF
abundance: few; v_gene: TRBV5-1; j_gene: TRBJ2-7; d_gene: TRBD2; CDR3nt: TGCGCCAGCAGCTTGTTAGGACTAGAACCCCTGCAGTACTTC; CDR3aa: CASSLLGLEPLQYF
abundance: .; v_gene: TRBV27; j_gene: TRBJ2-5; d_gene: .; CDR3nt: TGTGCCAGCAGTCACTTCCAAGAGACCCAGTACTTC; CDR3aa: CASSHFQETQYF
abundance: .; v_gene: TRBV6-5; j_gene: TRBJ1-4; d_gene: .; CDR3nt: TGTGCCAGCAGTCCCCTCCTGAGGGGGGCGGAAAAACTGTTTTTT; CDR3aa: CASSPLLRGAEKLFF
abundance: .; v_gene: TRBV30; j_gene: TRBJ1-2; d_gene: .; CDR3nt: TGTGCCTGGAGTGTCGTTGGGGACCCTCGCGGCTACACCTTC; CDR3aa: CAWSVVGDPRGYTF
abundance: .; v_gene: TRBV20-1; j_gene: TRBJ1-5; d_gene: .; CDR3nt: TGCAGTGCTAGTTCGACATCTGGCAATCAGCCCCAGCATTTT; CDR3aa: CSASSTSGNQPQHF
abundance: .; v_gene: TRBV24-1; j_gene: TRBJ2-3; d_gene: .; CDR3nt: TGTGCCACCAGTGATTGGATGACAGGCGCAGATACGCAGTATTTT; CDR3aa: CATSDWMTGADTQYF
abundance: once; v_gene: TRBV24-1; j_gene: TRBJ2-5; d_gene: TRBD2; CDR3nt: TGTGCCACCAGTGCTAGCGGGGACCAAGAGACCCAGTACTTC; CDR3aa: CATSASGDQETQYF
abundance: .; v_gene: TRBV4-1; j_gene: TRBJ2-3; d_gene: TRBD2; CDR3nt: TGCGCCAGCAGCCCGCTAGCGGGGGGGGTAGATACGCAGTATTTT; CDR3aa: CASSPLAGGVDTQYF
abundance: .; v_gene: TRBV29-1; j_gene: TRBJ1-2; d_gene: .; CDR3nt: TGCAGCGTTGAAACGGCAGGGGTAGGCTACACCTTC; CDR3aa: CSVETAGVGYTF
abundance: .; v_gene: TRBV7-8; j_gene: TRBJ2-7; d_gene: .; CDR3nt: TGTGCCAGCAGCTTAGGGACAGCGGGCTCCTACGAGCAGTACTTC; CDR3aa: CASSLGTAGSYEQYF
abundance: .; v_gene: TRBV7-2; j_gene: TRBJ1-6; d_gene: .; CDR3nt: TGTGCCAGCAGCTCCCGACACGTCTACAGTTCACCCCTCCACTTT; CDR3aa: CASSSRHVYSSPLHF
abundance: .; v_gene: TRBV3-1; j_gene: TRBJ2-4; d_gene: TRBD2; CDR3nt: TGTGCCAGCAGCCAAGTGCGGGGGGGCCCCAAAAACATTCAGTACTTC; CDR3aa: CASSQVRGGPKNIQYF
abundance: .; v_gene: TRBV20-1; j_gene: TRBJ2-7; d_gene: TRBD2; CDR3nt: TGCAGTGCTAGAGACGGGACTAGAATCTACGAGCAGTACTTC; CDR3aa: CSARDGTRIYEQYF
abundance: .; v_gene: TRBV20-1; j_gene: TRBJ1-5; d_gene: .; CDR3nt: TGCAGTGCTAAGTCCGGCTCTAGCAATCAGCCCCAGCATTTT; CDR3aa: CSAKSGSSNQPQHF